The TCR beta chain described here comes from a study of cytomegalovirus exposure and HLA in healthy donors. Study as a whole: There were 117 million unique TCR beta sequences, drawn from around 180 million T cells, in an earlier analysis.

This clone was seen once. Germline V gene lookup returns CDR1 SGHTA and CDR2 FQGTGA. Trimming at V came to 5 bases and at J to 8 bases, leaving 9 bases not matched to a gene. This CDR3 is 14 amino acids long. PCR amplification relied on 60 Vbeta primers (plus 13 Jbeta primers). Method: immunoSEQ multiplex PCR; TCRdb's copy keeps in-frame clones and lacks some. This sample has 100,000 or so clones, with 60% to 80% found just once. What was sequenced was PBMCs. The chain uses TRBV7-3 and TRBJ2-1, with 7 positions matching TRBD1. The TCR sequence derives from a male donor in good health and CMV-seropositive. CDR3 nucleotides: TGTGCCAGCAGCCCTGGGAACAGGGGCGATGAGCAGTTCTTC. Amino acids: CASSPGNRGDEQFF.